These 16 T cell receptor beta chains were sequenced from one sample in a study of shared clonotypes between healthy human individuals (dated by TCRdb to the early 2020s). Library preparation employed the immunoSEQ multiplex PCR assay. Not all clones reach the TCRdb copy of this immuneACCESS table, which keeps in-frame sequences only. Checked studies attribute under half of the gap to unresolved V genes and leave the rest unexplained. This sample is represented by about 2.1 million clones; about 93% of them were singletons. The ten most abundant clones make up around 1.7% of the sample. CD8 naive samples consisted of CD45RO-negative cells that were positively selected for CCR7, yielding a CD45RA+CCR7+ population without TemRA cells. The sample comprised naive CD8+ T cells from PBMCs. The meaning of the sample's cell subset or site label: CD45RA+CCR7+. The receptor source for this set is a man younger than 30 in good health. Some clones in this sample may be carry-over from other donors' samples.

Here the CDR3 DNA reads TGTGCCAGCAGCTCCCGACTAGGGAGCACCGGGGAGCTGTTTTTT. Its translation is CASSSRLGSTGELFF. This sequence joins TRBV13 and TRBJ2-2, with D maybe TRBD2 (6 bases). The CDR3 loop spans 15 amino acids. The germline CDR1 and CDR2 sequences are PRHDT and FYEKMQ (reference sequence). Trimming pared 4 bases from V and 4 bases from J, leaving 13 bases between.

The V gene is TRBV6-6, the J gene TRBJ2-7; D is uncertain. The CDR3 covers 13 residues. Germline CDR1 MNHNY, CDR2 SVGAGI (reference sequence). V lost 0 bases and J 5 bases, leaving 8 bases between the germline ends. As DNA, the CDR3 is TGTGCCAGCAGTTACTCTTATTTGGACGAGCAGTACTTC. It is translated as CASSYSYLDEQYF.

J is TRBJ2-4 and V is TRBV14; 10 nucleotides align to TRBD1. The germline CDR1 and CDR2 sequences are SGHDN and FVKESK. This CDR3 contains 15 residues. With V trimmed by 4 bases and J by 5 bases, 5 bases remained unmatched. The DNA of the CDR3 is TGTGCCAGCAGCCCCGGACAGGGGGATGAAAACATTCAGTACTTC. It translates to CASSPGQGDENIQYF.

The chain recombines TRBV7-8 with TRBJ2-5; 9 bases align to TRBD1. V shed 5 bases, J shed 3 bases, and the junction held 4 bases outside the gene matches. Germline V CDR1 and CDR2: SGHVS, FQNEAQ. The CDR3 totals 14 residues. CDR3 in amino acids: CASSIRTGEETQYF. The CDR3 DNA reads TGTGCCAGCAGCATCCGGACAGGGGAAGAGACCCAGTACTTC.

The chain employs TRBV4-2 and TRBJ2-1, with D possibly matching TRBD2 (7 bases). The V end lost 0 bases, the J end lost 10 bases, and 13 bases lay between the germline ends. CDR1 is LGHNA and CDR2 is YNFKEQ in the germline V gene. The length of the CDR3 is 14 residues. The chain's CDR3 is CASSQEGGADEQFF. CDR3 nucleotide sequence: TGTGCCAGCAGCCAAGAGGGGGGGGCTGACGAGCAGTTCTTC.

The count of this clone is one. A clone one base away is much larger, so this may be a read error. Within the sample, other DNA sequences also encode this same CDR3. This sequence joins TRBV6-5 and TRBJ2-2; tentatively, D is TRBD1 or TRBD2 (5 bases each). V dropped 0 bases and J dropped 0 bases, with 8 bases sitting between them. Germline V CDR1 and CDR2: MNHEY, SVGAGI. The CDR3 has 16 residues. The CDR3 region has the DNA TGTGCCAGCAGTTACTCGATGGGACCGAACACCGGGGAGCTGTTTTTT. This translates into CASSYSMGPNTGELFF.

The chain has TRBV7-3 and TRBJ2-1; 8 bases match TRBD1. The CDR3 spans 16 residues. Trimming cost V 1 base and J 8 bases; bases outside gene matches: 10. The germline V gene has CDR1 SGHTA and CDR2 FQGTGA. DNA for the CDR3: TGTGCCAGCAGCTTAATTGCAGGGGGCGTTCGTTATGAGCAGTTCTTC. It yields the protein CASSLIAGGVRYEQFF. Based on the CDR3 plus reference TRBV7-3 and TRBJ2-1, the full variable domain is GAGVSQTPSNKVTEKGKYVELRCDPISGHTALYWYRQSLGQGPEFLIYFQGTGAADDSGLPNDRFFAVRPEGSVSTLKIQRTERGDSAVYLCASSLIAGGVRYEQFFGPGTRLTVL.

The chain employs TRBV19 and TRBJ2-7, with 10 bases identical to TRBD2. The CDR3 length is 14 residues. The junction had 3 bases not matched to a gene; V was cut back by 5 bases and J by 2 bases. Germline assignment: CDR1 LNHDA and CDR2 SQIVND (reference sequence). CDR3 loop: CASSLAGVTYEQYF. CDR3 bases: TGTGCCAGTAGTCTAGCGGGAGTCACCTACGAGCAGTACTTC.

The gene calls are TRBV12-5 and TRBJ2-5; D is tentatively TRBD1 or TRBD2 (6 bases each). Trimming shortened V by 6 bases and J by 3 bases, and 14 bases separated the two germline ends. CDR1 LGHNT and CDR2 FRNRAP come from the germline V gene. The CDR3 runs to 14 residues. CDR3 region: CASGPGGREETQYF. CDR3 bases: TGTGCTAGTGGACCCGGGGGCAGGGAAGAGACCCAGTACTTC.

The chain has TRBV30 and TRBJ2-7; no clear D gene. V was trimmed by 0 bases and J by 4 bases, leaving 13 bases between them. CDR1 is GTSNPN and CDR2 is SVGIG in the germline V gene (reference sequence). The CDR3 consists of 14 residues. CDR3 DNA: TGTGCCTGGAGTGTAGATAGGTCCTCTTACGAGCAGTACTTC. Translating it yields CAWSVDRSSYEQYF.

This CDR3 reads CASSERLAGHYEQYF. The CDR3 bases are TGTGCCAGCAGTGAAAGACTAGCAGGCCACTACGAGCAGTACTTC. The rearrangement links TRBV6-1 to TRBJ2-7, with 7 positions matching TRBD2. The V and J ends lost 2 bases and 3 bases, in that order; junction bases with no gene match: 7. CDR1 and CDR2 from the germline V gene are MNHNS and SASEGT. CDR3 length: 15 residues.

This chain links TRBV7-2 with TRBJ1-1; 7 bases line up with TRBD1. Looked up from germline, CDR1 is SGHTA and CDR2 is FQGNSA. This CDR3 has 13 residues. Trimming removed 6 bases from V and 2 bases from J; junction bases left unmatched: 3. The CDR3 loop is CASRRGPNTEAFF. CDR3 sequence (DNA): TGTGCCAGCAGAAGGGGGCCTAACACTGAAGCTTTCTTT. The entire variable domain, with the rest obtained from reference TRBV7-2 and TRBJ1-1, is as follows: GAGVSQSPSNKVTEKGKDVELRCDPISGHTALYWYRQSLGQGLEFLIYFQGNSAPDKSGLPSDRFSAERTGGSVSTLTIQRTQQEDSAVYLCASRRGPNTEAFFGQGTRLTVV.

The chain has TRBV27 and TRBJ2-3, with TRBD1 matching 11 bases. The CDR3 is 17 amino acids. Germline CDR1 reads MNHEY; CDR2 reads SMNVEV (reference sequence). With 1 base clipped from V and 6 bases from J, the junction kept 9 bases outside the gene matches. CDR3 sequence: CASSLYWTGGELDTQYF. The CDR3, as DNA: TGTGCCAGCAGTTTATACTGGACAGGGGGCGAATTGGATACGCAGTATTTT.

V usage is TRBV27 and J usage is TRBJ2-1; D ambiguous. The germline CDR1 and CDR2 sequences are MNHEY and SMNVEV (reference sequence). The CDR3 spans 15 residues. Trimming removed 2 bases at V and 2 bases at J, with 10 bases between. The CDR3, as DNA: TGTGCCAGCAGTTTAAGTTACAGAGCCTACAATGAGCAGTTCTTC. It codes for CASSLSYRAYNEQFF.

The V gene is TRBV27, the J gene TRBJ2-7; TRBD2 matches 8 bases. Germline V CDR1 and CDR2: MNHEY, SMNVEV (reference sequence). Trimming at V came to 4 bases and at J to 5 bases, leaving 16 bases not matched to a gene. CDR3 length equals 17 residues. CDR3 sequence reads: CASSSPFLREGPDEQYF. The CDR3, as DNA: TGTGCCAGCAGTTCCCCCTTTCTCCGGGAGGGCCCCGACGAGCAGTACTTC.

This clone came up once. This chain joins TRBV10-1 and TRBJ2-2; 9 nucleotides align to TRBD1. The CDR3 extends over 18 amino acids. V gave up 1 base and J gave up 5 bases; unmatched junction bases: 11. Looked up from germline, CDR1 is WNHNN and CDR2 is SYGVQD (reference sequence). Here the CDR3 reads CASSEWHLRQGETGELFF. CDR3 DNA: TGCGCCAGCAGTGAGTGGCACCTTCGACAGGGGGAAACCGGGGAGCTGTTTTTT.